This T cell receptor (beta chain) derives from a study of blood T cell repertoires in COVID-19. V lost 1 base and J lost 7; bases outside the gene matches: 3. Germline CDR1 is SGHDN and CDR2 is FVKESK. The CDR3 consists of 13 residues. Sequencing was performed with immunoSEQ multiplex PCR; in TCRdb, only in-frame clones are kept and a portion is missing. The sample has about 250,000 clones, nearly 95% seen once. The sequence came from a man aged 30 to 45 with COVID-19, enrolled during active disease. The rearrangement links TRBV14 to TRBJ1-2; TRBD1 matches 7 bases. The specimen was peripheral blood. The DNA for the CDR3 is TGTGCCAGCAGCCAAGGCAGGGGGTTTGGCTACACCTTC. This gives the protein CASSQGRGFGYTF.